This TCR beta chain is from a study of cytomegalovirus exposure and HLA in healthy donors. Looked up from germline, CDR1 is MGHRA and CDR2 is YSYEKL. Trimming left V 3 bases short and J 4 bases short, with 13 bases between. The CDR3 extends over 15 amino acids. PCR involved 60 Vbeta and 13 Jbeta primers. Profiling relied on immunoSEQ multiplex PCR, and the TCRdb table lists in-frame clones only, not all of them. The sample records 75,000 to 90,000 clones, 60% to 85% being singletons. Material: PBMCs. This chain uses TRBV4-1 with TRBJ1-5; D might be TRBD1 (6 bases). This TCR derives from a man aged 40-49 years in good health and CMV-seronegative. The CDR3 DNA is TGCGCCAGCAGCCAGACACAGGGTTGGAATCAGCCCCAGCATTTT. It encodes CASSQTQGWNQPQHF.